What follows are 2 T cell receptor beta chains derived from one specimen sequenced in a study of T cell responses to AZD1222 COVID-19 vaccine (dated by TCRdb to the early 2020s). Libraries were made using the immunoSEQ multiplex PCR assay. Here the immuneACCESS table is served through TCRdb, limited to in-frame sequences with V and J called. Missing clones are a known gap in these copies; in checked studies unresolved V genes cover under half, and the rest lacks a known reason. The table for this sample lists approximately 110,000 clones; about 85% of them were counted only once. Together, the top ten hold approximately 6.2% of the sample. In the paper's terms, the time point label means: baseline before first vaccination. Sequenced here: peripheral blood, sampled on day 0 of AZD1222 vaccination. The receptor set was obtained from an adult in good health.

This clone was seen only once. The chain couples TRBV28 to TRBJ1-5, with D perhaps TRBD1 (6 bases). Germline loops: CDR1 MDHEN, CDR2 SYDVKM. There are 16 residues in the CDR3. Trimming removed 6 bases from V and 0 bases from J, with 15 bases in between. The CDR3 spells CASRKLGGHSNQPQHF. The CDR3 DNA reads TGTGCCAGCAGGAAGCTGGGGGGACATAGCAATCAGCCCCAGCATTTT.

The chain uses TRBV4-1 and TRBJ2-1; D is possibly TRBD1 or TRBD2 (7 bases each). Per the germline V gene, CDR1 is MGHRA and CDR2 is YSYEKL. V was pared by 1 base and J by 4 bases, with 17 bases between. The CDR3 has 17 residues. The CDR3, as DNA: TGCGCCAGCAGCCAAGGCATTTTGCAGGGGGGGTACAATGAGCAGTTCTTC. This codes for CASSQGILQGGYNEQFF.